Included here is one T cell receptor (beta chain) sequence, with context. The antigen remains unidentified. The data were obtained in a study of cytomegalovirus exposure and HLA in healthy donors. PCR was performed using 60 Vbeta and 13 Jbeta primers. Original analysis: Later reanalysis found around 84 million unique TCR beta chains, around 9.9 million of them shared. Assay: immunoSEQ multiplex PCR; the TCRdb copy retains only in-frame clones and omits some. D and trimming come from the DNA, and the V and J calls and clone size come from that table. The table shows fewer than 130,000 clones, with over 60% occurring only once. Study conclusions and caveats: What was likely a sequencing artifact was a cluster of highly shared sequence variants. In vitro assays verified that three CMV-associated chains recognized CMV antigens specifically.

Germline CDR1 and CDR2: DFQATT and SNEGSKA (reference sequence). Trimming took 6 bases from V and 5 from J, leaving 11 bases between them. This CDR3 has 11 amino acids. Sequencing used PBMCs. The origin of this receptor is a woman aged 60-75 years in good health and CMV-seropositive. This chain connects TRBV20-1 to TRBJ2-7; D might be TRBD2 (6 bases). CDR3 DNA: TGCAGTGCCGGGGGTGGGGACGAGCAGTACTTC. Its translation: CSAGGGDEQYF.